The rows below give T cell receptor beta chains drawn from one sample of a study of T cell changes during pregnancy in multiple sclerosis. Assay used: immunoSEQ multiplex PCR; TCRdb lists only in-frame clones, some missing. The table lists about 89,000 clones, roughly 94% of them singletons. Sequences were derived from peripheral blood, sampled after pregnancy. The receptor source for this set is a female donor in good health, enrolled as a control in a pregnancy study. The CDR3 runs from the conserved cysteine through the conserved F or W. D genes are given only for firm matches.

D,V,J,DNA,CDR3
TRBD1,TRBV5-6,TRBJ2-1,TGTGCCAGCGCAGAACAGGGGGCCTCCTACAATGAGCAGTTCTTC,CASAEQGASYNEQFF
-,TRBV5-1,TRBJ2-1,TGCGCCAGCAGCTTGGCGGGGAGCTCCTACAATGAGCAGTTCTTC,CASSLAGSSYNEQFF
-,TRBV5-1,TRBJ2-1,TGCGCCAGCAGCTTGGGACTAGGAGTCGGCAATGAGCAGTTCTTC,CASSLGLGVGNEQFF
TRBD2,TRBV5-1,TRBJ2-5,TGCGCCAGCAGCTTGCTTGGGCTAGCGGGGGGGACCCAGTACTTC,CASSLLGLAGGTQYF
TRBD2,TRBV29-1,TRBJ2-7,TGCAGCGCCGTCGGACTAGCGGAGAACGAGCAGTACTTC,CSAVGLAENEQYF
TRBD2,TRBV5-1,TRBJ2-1,TGCGCCAGCTCAGAGCGGGAGGGCCCCTACAATGAGCAGTTCTTC,CASSEREGPYNEQFF
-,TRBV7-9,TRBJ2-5,TGTGCCAGCAGCTTAATCATCAGGACCCAGTACTTC,CASSLIIRTQYF
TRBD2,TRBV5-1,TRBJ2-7,TGCGCCAGCAGCCCACGGACTAGCCCCGAGGGGGAGCAGTACTTC,CASSPRTSPEGEQYF
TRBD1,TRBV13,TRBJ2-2,TGTGCCAGCAGCTTAACACAGGGGGCCGTGGAGCTGTTTTTT,CASSLTQGAVELFF
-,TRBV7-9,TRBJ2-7,TGTGCCAGCTGCTCGTTTGACGAGCAGTACTTC,CASCSFDEQYF
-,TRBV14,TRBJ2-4,TGTGCCAGCAGCCCGGGAATGCTAGCCAAAAACATTCAGTACTTC,CASSPGMLAKNIQYF
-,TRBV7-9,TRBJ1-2,TGTGCCAGCAGCTTAGACGGCAGGGGCCCTAATGGCTACACCTTC,CASSLDGRGPNGYTF